A selection of T cell receptor beta chains follows, all from one sample in a study of PD-1 blockade in classical Hodgkin lymphoma. Some clones are missing from TCRdb's copy, which holds only in-frame ones; the method was immunoSEQ multiplex PCR. The repertoire has about 97,000 clones, around 80% of them found once; the top ten carry roughly an eighth. Specimen: peripheral blood mononuclear cells (PBMCs), collected at baseline. The receptors derive from a human donor with classical Hodgkin lymphoma. CDR3s include the opening cysteine and the closing phenylalanine or tryptophan. Fields, in order: clone size, J gene, D gene, V gene, CDR3 protein, CDR3 DNA. D genes are given only for firm matches. Size is omitted from some rows. Given values are once, few, many or a class for expanded clones.

clone_size: NA
j_call: TRBJ2-7
d_call: TRBD1
v_call: TRBV19
cdr3_aa: CASSGGQGVFSEQYF
cdr3_nt: TGTGCCAGTAGTGGAGGACAGGGGGTTTTCAGCGAGCAGTACTTC

clone_size: once
j_call: TRBJ1-2
d_call: NA
v_call: TRBV19
cdr3_aa: CASSRAGPDGYTF
cdr3_nt: TGTGCCAGTAGTCGGGCGGGCCCTGATGGCTACACCTTC

clone_size: NA
j_call: TRBJ2-5
d_call: NA
v_call: TRBV11-1
cdr3_aa: CASSFHQETQYF
cdr3_nt: TGTGCCAGCAGCTTCCACCAAGAGACCCAGTACTTC

clone_size: NA
j_call: TRBJ2-1
d_call: TRBD2
v_call: TRBV6-6
cdr3_aa: CASSGLGSYNEQFF
cdr3_nt: TGTGCCAGCAGTGGACTAGGATCCTACAATGAGCAGTTCTTC

clone_size: NA
j_call: TRBJ2-7
d_call: TRBD2
v_call: TRBV7-8
cdr3_aa: CASSLGGLAGFLYEQYF
cdr3_nt: TGTGCCAGCAGCTTAGGTGGGCTAGCGGGTTTTCTCTACGAGCAGTACTTC

clone_size: NA
j_call: TRBJ1-5
d_call: NA
v_call: TRBV5-8
cdr3_aa: CASSLRGNNQPQHF
cdr3_nt: TGTGCCAGCAGCTTGCGAGGGAACAATCAGCCCCAGCATTTT

clone_size: NA
j_call: TRBJ2-1
d_call: TRBD2
v_call: TRBV2
cdr3_aa: CASSELTSGGNEQFF
cdr3_nt: TGTGCCAGCAGTGAATTGACTAGCGGGGGCAATGAGCAGTTCTTC

clone_size: NA
j_call: TRBJ2-3
d_call: NA
v_call: TRBV29-1
cdr3_aa: CSVEDQAASTDTQYF
cdr3_nt: TGCAGCGTTGAAGATCAGGCGGCAAGCACAGATACGCAGTATTTT

clone_size: NA
j_call: TRBJ1-2
d_call: NA
v_call: TRBV6-1
cdr3_aa: CASSEWIREGYTF
cdr3_nt: TGTGCCAGCAGTGAGTGGATTAGGGAAGGCTACACCTTC

clone_size: NA
j_call: TRBJ2-1
d_call: TRBD2
v_call: TRBV5-1
cdr3_aa: CASSSGLAGNNEQFF
cdr3_nt: TGCGCCAGCAGCTCGGGACTAGCGGGAAACAATGAGCAGTTCTTC

clone_size: NA
j_call: TRBJ2-2
d_call: TRBD1
v_call: TRBV28
cdr3_aa: CASRFWGTGGTGELFF
cdr3_nt: TGTGCCAGCAGGTTTTGGGGGACAGGGGGGACCGGGGAGCTGTTTTTT

clone_size: NA
j_call: TRBJ2-1
d_call: NA
v_call: TRBV7-9
cdr3_aa: CASSLGIYYNEQFF
cdr3_nt: TGTGCCAGCAGCTTAGGGATCTATTACAATGAGCAGTTCTTC

clone_size: few
j_call: TRBJ1-1
d_call: TRBD1
v_call: TRBV30
cdr3_aa: CAWSVRDRGVLWAFF
cdr3_nt: TGTGCCTGGAGTGTACGTGACAGGGGTGTCCTGTGGGCTTTCTTT

clone_size: NA
j_call: TRBJ2-7
d_call: NA
v_call: TRBV28
cdr3_aa: CASRLSDEQYF
cdr3_nt: TGTGCCAGCAGGCTCTCCGACGAGCAGTACTTC

clone_size: NA
j_call: TRBJ2-3
d_call: TRBD2
v_call: TRBV18
cdr3_aa: CASSQLDGGASDTQYF
cdr3_nt: TGTGCCAGCTCACAACTCGACGGGGGGGCTTCAGATACGCAGTATTTT

clone_size: NA
j_call: TRBJ2-7
d_call: NA
v_call: TRBV5-1
cdr3_aa: CASSISGASNYEQYF
cdr3_nt: TGCGCCAGCAGCATTTCAGGGGCGTCGAACTACGAGCAGTACTTC

clone_size: NA
j_call: TRBJ2-2
d_call: NA
v_call: TRBV10-3
cdr3_aa: CAISGGAGELFF
cdr3_nt: TGTGCCATCAGTGGGGGAGCCGGGGAGCTGTTTTTT

clone_size: NA
j_call: TRBJ2-3
d_call: TRBD2
v_call: TRBV28
cdr3_aa: CASSYQSGRLTDTQYF
cdr3_nt: TGTGCCAGCAGCTATCAAAGCGGGAGGCTCACAGATACGCAGTATTTT

clone_size: NA
j_call: TRBJ1-5
d_call: NA
v_call: TRBV6-5
cdr3_aa: CASSYARDNQPQHF
cdr3_nt: TGTGCCAGCAGTTACGCCAGGGACAATCAGCCCCAGCATTTT

clone_size: NA
j_call: TRBJ2-2
d_call: TRBD2
v_call: TRBV7-8
cdr3_aa: CASSLGGAGELFF
cdr3_nt: TGTGCCAGCAGCTTGGGGGGGGCCGGGGAGCTGTTTTTT

clone_size: NA
j_call: TRBJ2-3
d_call: TRBD2
v_call: TRBV5-6
cdr3_aa: CASSTTSSNQYF
cdr3_nt: TGTGCCAGCAGCACGACTAGCTCCAACCAGTATTTT

clone_size: NA
j_call: TRBJ2-1
d_call: NA
v_call: TRBV27
cdr3_aa: CASSFFGRRNNEQFF
cdr3_nt: TGTGCCAGCAGTTTCTTCGGGCGGCGCAACAATGAGCAGTTCTTC

clone_size: NA
j_call: TRBJ2-5
d_call: NA
v_call: TRBV9
cdr3_aa: CASSQTYRVNTQETQYF
cdr3_nt: TGTGCCAGCAGCCAGACTTACAGGGTAAACACACAAGAGACCCAGTACTTC

clone_size: NA
j_call: TRBJ2-7
d_call: TRBD2
v_call: TRBV6-1
cdr3_aa: CASSEDWGGEQYF
cdr3_nt: TGTGCCAGCAGTGAAGACTGGGGGGGGGAGCAGTACTTC

clone_size: NA
j_call: TRBJ1-1
d_call: TRBD1
v_call: TRBV15
cdr3_aa: CATSVTGGENTEAFF
cdr3_nt: TGTGCCACCAGCGTAACAGGGGGCGAGAACACTGAAGCTTTCTTT

clone_size: once
j_call: TRBJ2-7
d_call: NA
v_call: TRBV7-8
cdr3_aa: CASGLSPAYEQYF
cdr3_nt: TGTGCCAGCGGCCTCTCCCCAGCCTACGAGCAGTACTTC

clone_size: NA
j_call: TRBJ2-7
d_call: TRBD1
v_call: TRBV2
cdr3_aa: CASSDGTGRTREQYF
cdr3_nt: TGTGCCAGCAGTGATGGGACAGGACGGACGAGGGAGCAGTACTTC

clone_size: NA
j_call: TRBJ1-1
d_call: NA
v_call: TRBV10-3
cdr3_aa: CAISRVGTEAFF
cdr3_nt: TGTGCCATCAGCCGAGTTGGTACTGAAGCTTTCTTT

clone_size: NA
j_call: TRBJ2-1
d_call: NA
v_call: TRBV7-3
cdr3_aa: CASSLTAGRSYNEQFF
cdr3_nt: TGTGCCAGCAGCTTAACGGCTGGTAGGTCCTACAATGAGCAGTTCTTC

clone_size: NA
j_call: TRBJ1-5
d_call: NA
v_call: TRBV4-1
cdr3_aa: CASSQDMARVPQHF
cdr3_nt: TGCGCCAGCAGCCAAGATATGGCAAGGGTACCCCAGCATTTT

clone_size: NA
j_call: TRBJ2-1
d_call: TRBD2
v_call: TRBV4-3
cdr3_aa: CASTEQVGLAGDEQFF
cdr3_nt: TGCGCCAGCACCGAACAAGTGGGACTAGCGGGAGATGAGCAGTTCTTC

clone_size: NA
j_call: TRBJ1-3
d_call: NA
v_call: TRBV10-3
cdr3_aa: CAISESPLNSGNTIYF
cdr3_nt: TGTGCCATCAGTGAGTCGCCGCTAAACTCTGGAAACACCATATATTTT

clone_size: NA
j_call: TRBJ2-7
d_call: NA
v_call: TRBV4-1
cdr3_aa: CASSQDHQRATYEQYF
cdr3_nt: TGCGCCAGCAGCCAAGATCATCAGCGGGCCACCTACGAGCAGTACTTC

clone_size: NA
j_call: TRBJ1-4
d_call: NA
v_call: TRBV28
cdr3_aa: CASRQQGYNEKLFF
cdr3_nt: TGTGCCAGCAGGCAACAGGGTTACAATGAAAAACTGTTTTTT